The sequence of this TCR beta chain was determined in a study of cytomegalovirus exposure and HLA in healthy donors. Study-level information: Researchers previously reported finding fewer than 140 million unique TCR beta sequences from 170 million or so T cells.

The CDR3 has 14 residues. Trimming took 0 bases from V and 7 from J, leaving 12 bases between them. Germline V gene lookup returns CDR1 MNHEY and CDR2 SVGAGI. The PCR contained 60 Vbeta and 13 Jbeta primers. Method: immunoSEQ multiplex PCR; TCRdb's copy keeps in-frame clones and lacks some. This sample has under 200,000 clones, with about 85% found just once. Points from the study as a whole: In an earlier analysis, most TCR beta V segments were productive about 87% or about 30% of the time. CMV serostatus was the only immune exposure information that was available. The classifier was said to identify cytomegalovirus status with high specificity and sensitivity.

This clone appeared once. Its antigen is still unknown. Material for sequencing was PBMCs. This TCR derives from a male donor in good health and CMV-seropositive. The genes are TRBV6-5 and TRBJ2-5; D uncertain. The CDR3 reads CASSYSRLERTQYF. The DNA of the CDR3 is TGTGCCAGCAGTTACTCGAGGTTGGAGAGGACCCAGTACTTC.